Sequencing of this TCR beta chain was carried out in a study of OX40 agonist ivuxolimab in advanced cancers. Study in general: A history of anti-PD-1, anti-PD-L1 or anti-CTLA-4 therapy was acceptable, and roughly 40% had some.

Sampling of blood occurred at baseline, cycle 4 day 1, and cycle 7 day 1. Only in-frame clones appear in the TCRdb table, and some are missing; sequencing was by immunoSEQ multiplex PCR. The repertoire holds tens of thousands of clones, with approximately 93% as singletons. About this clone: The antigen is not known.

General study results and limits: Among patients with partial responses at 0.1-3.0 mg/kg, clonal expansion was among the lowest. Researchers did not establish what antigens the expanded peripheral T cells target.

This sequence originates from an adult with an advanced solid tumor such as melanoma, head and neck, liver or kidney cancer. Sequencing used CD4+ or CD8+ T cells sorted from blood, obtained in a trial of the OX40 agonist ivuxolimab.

CDR3 sequence (DNA): TGTGCCAGCAGCTGGGACCTTAATTCACCCCTCCACTTT. It translates to CASSWDLNSPLHF. The V gene is TRBV5-5, the J gene TRBJ1-6; D might be TRBD1 (5 bases). The V gene lost 3 bases and the J gene lost 6 bases, with 7 bases spanning the gap. The germline V gene has CDR1 SGHKS and CDR2 YYEKEE (reference sequence). The CDR3 is 13 residues long. Full variable domain (rest looked up from reference TRBV5-5 and TRBJ1-6): DAGVTQSPTHLIKTRGQQVTLRCSPISGHKSVSWYQQVLGQGPQFIFQYYEKEERGRGNFPDRFSARQFPNYSSELNVNALLLGDSALYLCASSWDLNSPLHFGNGTRLTVT.